This is a list of T cell receptor beta chains from one sample in a study of STAT3 mutations in large granular lymphocyte leukemia. TCRdb's copy holds only in-frame clones and misses some; the assay was immunoSEQ multiplex PCR. The sample shows 17,000 or so clones, about four fifths of them seen only once. Sequenced: peripheral blood mononuclear cells. The source is a man between 45 and 60 years old with T-cell large granular lymphocyte leukemia. Some clones in this sample may be carry-over from other donors' samples. Each CDR3 is given with its conserved first and last residue. D genes are given only for firm matches. The size entry is marked missing in some rows and otherwise reads once, few, many or a size class.

CDR3aa: CASSWATGPKGLNYGYTF
CDR3nt: TGTGCCAGCAGCTGGGCGACAGGGCCCAAAGGACTGAACTATGGCTACACCTTC
v_gene: TRBV5-6
d_gene: TRBD1
abundance: .
j_gene: TRBJ1-2

CDR3aa: CASSARGASGGSDTQYF
CDR3nt: TGTGCCAGCAGCGCCAGAGGGGCTAGCGGGGGGTCAGATACGCAGTATTTT
v_gene: TRBV7-2
d_gene: TRBD2
abundance: .
j_gene: TRBJ2-3

CDR3aa: CASSLWGQGVEAFF
CDR3nt: TGCGCCAGCAGCCTCTGGGGACAGGGGGTTGAAGCTTTCTTT
v_gene: TRBV4-1
d_gene: TRBD1
abundance: .
j_gene: TRBJ1-1

CDR3aa: CASSEVTASGNTIYF
CDR3nt: TGTGCCAGCAGTGAAGTAACAGCCTCTGGAAACACCATATATTTT
v_gene: TRBV6-1
d_gene: .
abundance: .
j_gene: TRBJ1-3

CDR3aa: CASSYDRFNYGYTF
CDR3nt: TGTGCCAGCAGTTACGACCGTTTCAACTATGGCTACACCTTC
v_gene: TRBV7-2
d_gene: .
abundance: few
j_gene: TRBJ1-2

CDR3aa: CATSRDTGSPLHF
CDR3nt: TGTGCCACCAGCAGAGATACTGGGTCACCCCTCCACTTT
v_gene: TRBV15
d_gene: .
abundance: once
j_gene: TRBJ1-6

CDR3aa: CASSVLRNNEQFF
CDR3nt: TGTGCCAGCAGCGTATTAAGGAACAATGAGCAGTTCTTC
v_gene: TRBV9
d_gene: .
abundance: .
j_gene: TRBJ2-1

CDR3aa: CAVGSAGGGTQYF
CDR3nt: TGTGCTGTCGGCTCGGCAGGAGGTGGGACCCAGTACTTC
v_gene: TRBV30
d_gene: .
abundance: .
j_gene: TRBJ2-5

CDR3aa: CASSLGVGSGNTIYF
CDR3nt: TGTGCCAGCAGCTTAGGGGTCGGCTCTGGAAACACCATATATTTT
v_gene: TRBV7-8
d_gene: .
abundance: large
j_gene: TRBJ1-3

CDR3aa: CASSPGEGTSNQPQHF
CDR3nt: TGTGCCAGCTCACCAGGAGAAGGCACGAGCAATCAGCCCCAGCATTTT
v_gene: TRBV18
d_gene: .
abundance: .
j_gene: TRBJ1-5

CDR3aa: CASSQGTAEQYF
CDR3nt: TGCGCCAGCAGCCAAGGGACAGCCGAGCAGTACTTC
v_gene: TRBV5-1
d_gene: TRBD1
abundance: .
j_gene: TRBJ2-7